The 21 T cell receptor beta chains below all came from one sample that was sequenced in a study of Graves' ophthalmopathy and Graves' hyperthyroidism. RNA transcripts yielded amplified TCR beta CDR3 regions. RT-PCR with HTBI primers came first, then second-round multiplex PCR. In TCRdb, the multiplex PCR reads were re-called with MiXCR into one record per CDR3 protein. The table records over a million distinct CDR3 sequences, 35% to 40% of them present only once. The sample was peripheral blood or thyroid tissue (not recorded which). These receptors were collected from an adult man with Graves' hyperthyroidism.

There are many counts of this clonotype. The V and J genes are TRBV29-1 and TRBJ1-1, with no clear D. In germline, CDR1 is SQVTM, CDR2 ANQGSEA. Trimming pared 1 base from V and 0 bases from J, leaving 9 bases between. The CDR3 contains 14 residues. CDR3: CSVEAGSVNTEAFF. The CDR3 DNA reads as TGCAGCGTTGAAGCTGGCAGTGTGAACACTGAAGCTTTCTTT.

This clonotype was counted between two and nine times. The rearrangement links TRBV20-1 to TRBJ2-7, with D possibly being TRBD1 (5 bases). Germline CDR1 DFQATT, CDR2 SNEGSKA (reference sequence). The CDR3 runs to 13 residues. V dropped 5 bases and J dropped 3 bases, with 14 bases sitting between them. The CDR3 DNA is TGCAGTGCTGGAACCGACAGCCTCTACGAGCAGTACTTC. Translating gives CSAGTDSLYEQYF.

The V call is TRBV10-3, the J call TRBJ1-1; perhaps TRBD1 as D (5 bases). This CDR3 contains 13 residues. CDR1 is ENHRY and CDR2 is SYGVKD in the germline V gene. In DNA, the CDR3 is TGTACCAGCAGTCGACAGCTGAACACTGAAGCTTTCTTT. Translation: CTSSRQLNTEAFF.

This sequence joins TRBV6-2 or TRBV6-3 and TRBJ1-5, with D unclear. The CDR3 is made up of 15 amino acids. The germline V gene has CDR1 MNHEY and CDR2 SVGEGT. Trimming left V 0 bases short and J 4 bases short, with 10 bases between. The CDR3 here is CASSYSQHGNQPQHF. CDR3 sequence (DNA): TGTGCCAGCAGTTACTCCCAACACGGGAATCAGCCCCAGCATTTT.

The rearrangement links TRBV7-2 to TRBJ1-6; D perhaps matches TRBD1 (6 bases). CDR1 is SGHTA, CDR2 FQGNSA, per germline. The length of the CDR3 is 19 residues. The V and J ends lost 6 bases and 7 bases respectively, with 28 bases between them. Here the CDR3 reads CASSTLPGGGAIANSPLHF. In DNA, the CDR3 is TGTGCCAGCAGTACTCTCCCGGGGGGGGGGGCTATAGCGAATTCACCCCTCCACTTT. Filled out from reference TRBV7-2 and TRBJ1-6, the complete variable domain reads GAGVSQSPSNKVTEKGKDVELRCDPISGHTALYWYRQSLGQGLEFLIYFQGNSAPDKSGLPSDRFSAERTGGSVSTLTIQRTQQEDSAVYLCASSTLPGGGAIANSPLHFGNGTRLTVT.

The chain has TRBV25-1 and TRBJ2-7; tentative D call: TRBD2 (7 bases). The CDR3 length is 16 residues. Germline CDR1 is MGHDK and CDR2 is SYGVNS. Trimming took 4 bases from V and 5 from J, leaving 21 bases between them. The CDR3: CASSVSGALAAHEQYF. The CDR3 DNA sequence: TGTGCCAGCAGTGTTTCAGGGGCCCTAGCGGCCCACGAGCAGTACTTC.

The table lists this clonotype with a count of one. V and J are TRBV5-1 and TRBJ2-5; D might be TRBD2 (7 bases). V was trimmed by 4 bases and J by 5 bases, leaving 21 bases between them. Per germline, CDR1 SGHRS and CDR2 YFSETQ. The CDR3 has 16 residues. The CDR3 nucleotides read TGCGCCAGCAGCCACACGCCGGGGGGCAGGGCGGAGACCCAGTACTTC. It translates to CASSHTPGGRAETQYF.

This clonotype was picked up many times. The rearrangement joins TRBV5-8 to TRBJ1-6, with D perhaps TRBD1 (6 bases). The ends were cut back, 4 bases at V and 13 bases at J, with 12 bases in the middle. The CDR3 runs to 12 residues. In germline, CDR1 is SGHTS, CDR2 YDEGEE. As DNA, the CDR3 is TGTGCCAGCAGCCTAGGACAGAACCCCCTCCACTTT. Protein: CASSLGQNPLHF.

This clonotype was seen at least ten times. The chain recombines TRBV5-8 with TRBJ2-5, with a possible D match to TRBD1 (6 bases). The length of the CDR3 is 14 residues. The V gene's germline CDR1 is SGHTS and CDR2 YDEGEE. Trimming removed 4 bases from V and 4 bases from J, with 14 bases in between. The CDR3 sequence is CASSPRGSGETQYF. The CDR3 DNA sequence: TGTGCCAGCAGCCCCAGGGGATCCGGAGAGACCCAGTACTTC.

This clonotype has just a few counts. CDR3 sequence reads: CASSLDSWGTYNSPLHF. In DNA, the CDR3 is TGTGCCAGCAGCTTAGACTCCTGGGGGACGTATAATTCACCCCTCCACTTT. The chain has TRBV7-9 and TRBJ1-6, with a tentative D call TRBD1 (5 bases). This CDR3 is 17 amino acids long. V was pared by 1 base and J by 4 bases, with 14 bases between. Germline assignment: CDR1 SEHNR and CDR2 FQNEAQ (reference sequence).

Here the CDR3 DNA reads TGTGCCAGCAGCCCCGACAGTATGAGAAAACTGTTTTTT. It encodes CASSPDSMRKLFF. This chain uses TRBV3-1 with TRBJ1-4; D may be TRBD1 (5 bases). Germline values: CDR1 LGHDT, CDR2 YNNKEL (reference sequence). The CDR3 is 13 residues long. Trimming took off 4 bases at V and 10 bases at J, with 13 bases between the two ends.

This clonotype occurred many times. The gene calls are TRBV7-2 and TRBJ2-5; no clear D. V dropped 3 bases and J dropped 5 bases, with 4 bases sitting between them. CDR3 length: 11 amino acids. Germline loops: CDR1 SGHTA, CDR2 FQGNSA. The CDR3 DNA follows: TGTGCCAGCAGCTTCGATGAGACCCAGTACTTC. This codes for CASSFDETQYF.

The chain carries TRBV7-2 and TRBJ2-3; tentative D call: TRBD2 (6 bases). Germline assignment: CDR1 SGHTA and CDR2 FQGNSA. The CDR3 is 17 residues long. The V end lost 3 bases, the J end lost 0 bases, and 16 bases lay between the germline ends. The CDR3 spells CASSFPPRRASTDTQYF. The DNA for the CDR3 is TGTGCCAGCAGCTTCCCGCCACGGAGGGCTAGCACAGATACGCAGTATTTT.

This chain connects TRBV5-1 to TRBJ2-7; TRBD2 aligns across 9 bases. Germline V gene lookup returns CDR1 SGHRS and CDR2 YFSETQ. The CDR3 loop spans 17 amino acids. Trimming removed 0 bases from V and 5 bases from J; junction bases left unmatched: 12. The CDR3 nucleotides read TGCGCCAGCAGCTTGGAGGCTAGCGGGGCTAGCGTGGACGAGCAGTACTTC. Protein: CASSLEASGASVDEQYF.

The chain combines TRBV30 with TRBJ1-6; D might be TRBD1 (5 bases). CDR3 length: 15 residues. With 1 base removed from V and 7 bases from J, the gap between germline ends came to 14 bases. Looked up from germline, CDR1 is GTSNPN and CDR2 is SVGIG (reference sequence). This CDR3 reads CAWSATLGGNSPLHF. CDR3 nucleotides: TGTGCCTGGAGTGCCACGTTGGGGGGAAATTCACCCCTCCACTTT. The whole variable domain, filled in from reference TRBV30 and TRBJ1-6, reads SQTIHQWPATLVQPVGSPLSLECTVEGTSNPNLYWYRQAAGRGLQLLFYSVGIGQISSEVPQNLSASRPQDRQFILSSKKLLLSDSGFYLCAWSATLGGNSPLHFGNGTRLTVT.

This rearrangement joins TRBV10-3 to TRBJ2-7; TRBD1 aligns across 7 bases. The germline CDR1 and CDR2 sequences are ENHRY and SYGVKD. The CDR3 has 14 amino acids. Unmatched junction bases numbered 12, after V lost 10 bases and J lost 3 bases. In DNA, the CDR3 is TGTGCCACCCGCCGCCCCGGGGACAGCTACGAGCAGTACTTC. It encodes CATRRPGDSYEQYF.

This clonotype was counted once. The gene calls are TRBV7-2 and TRBJ2-7; D is uncertain. The CDR3 runs 13 residues. V was pared by 6 bases and J by 0 bases, with 9 bases between. CDR1 is SGHTA, CDR2 FQGNSA, per germline. The CDR3 DNA reads as TGTGCCAGCAGGAACCCTCTCTCCTACGAGCAGTACTTC. Protein: CASRNPLSYEQYF.

The genes are TRBV14 and TRBJ2-7; tentatively, D is TRBD2 (5 bases). CDR3 length: 15 residues. V was clipped by 4 bases and J by 3 bases, with 16 bases between them. CDR1 is SGHDN and CDR2 is FVKESK in the germline V gene. CDR3 sequence (DNA): TGTGCCAGCAGCCTAGGCGCGCTAGCAATCTACGAGCAGTACTTC. Its protein is CASSLGALAIYEQYF. Complete variable domain (other parts from reference TRBV14 and TRBJ2-7): EAGVTQFPSHSVIEKGQTVTLRCDPISGHDNLYWYRRVMGKEIKFLLHFVKESKQDESGMPNNRFLAERTGGTYSTLKVQPAELEDSGVYFCASSLGALAIYEQYFGPGTRLTVT.

This clonotype was seen at least ten times. The chain links TRBV19 to TRBJ1-1, with D possibly TRBD1 on 5 matching bases. Germline values: CDR1 LNHDA, CDR2 SQIVND (reference sequence). The CDR3 has 13 amino acids. Trimming removed 5 bases from V and 4 bases from J, with 11 bases in between. The CDR3 DNA follows: TGTGCCAGTAGTCAGACAGACCTCACTGAAGCTTTCTTT. Translation gives CASSQTDLTEAFF.

This clonotype came up a few times. This chain joins TRBV5-1 and TRBJ2-3, with 9 positions matching TRBD1. CDR1 and CDR2 (germline): SGHRS, YFSETQ. There are 16 residues in the CDR3. With 0 bases clipped from V and 5 bases from J, the junction kept 7 bases outside the gene matches. The CDR3 loop reads CASSLALQGAGDTQYF. The CDR3 bases are TGCGCCAGCAGCTTGGCGCTACAGGGGGCGGGAGATACGCAGTATTTT.

This clonotype was recorded many times. J is TRBJ1-2 and V is TRBV24-1, with TRBD1 matching over 9 bases. CDR3 size: 15 residues. Germline CDR1 reads KGHDR; CDR2 reads SFDVKD. J was trimmed by 8 bases and V by 3 bases; bases with no gene match: 9. The CDR3 DNA sequence: TGTGCCACCAGTGATCCTGGACAGGGGTTGGAAGGCTACACCTTC. Protein sequence: CATSDPGQGLEGYTF.